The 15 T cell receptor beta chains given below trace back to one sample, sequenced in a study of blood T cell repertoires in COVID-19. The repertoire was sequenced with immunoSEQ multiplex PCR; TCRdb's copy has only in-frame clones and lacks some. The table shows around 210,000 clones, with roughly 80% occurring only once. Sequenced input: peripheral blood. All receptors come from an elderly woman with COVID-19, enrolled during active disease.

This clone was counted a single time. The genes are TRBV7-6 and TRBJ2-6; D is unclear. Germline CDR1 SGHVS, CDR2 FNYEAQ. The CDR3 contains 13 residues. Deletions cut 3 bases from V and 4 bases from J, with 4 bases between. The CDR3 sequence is CASSFAGANVLTF. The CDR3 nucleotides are TGTGCCAGCAGCTTTGCGGGGGCCAACGTCCTGACTTTC.

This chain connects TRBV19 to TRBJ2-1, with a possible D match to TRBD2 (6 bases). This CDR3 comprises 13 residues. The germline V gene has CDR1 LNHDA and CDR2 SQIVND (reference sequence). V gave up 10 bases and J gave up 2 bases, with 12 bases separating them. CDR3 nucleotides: TGTGCCACAAAGGGGAGGACCTACAATGAGCAGTTCTTC. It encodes CATKGRTYNEQFF.

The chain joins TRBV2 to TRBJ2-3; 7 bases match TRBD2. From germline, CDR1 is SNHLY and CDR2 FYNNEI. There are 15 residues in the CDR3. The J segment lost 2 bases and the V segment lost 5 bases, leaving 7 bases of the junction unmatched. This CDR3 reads CASSTSAILTDTQYF. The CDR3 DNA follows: TGTGCCAGCAGTACTAGCGCTATCCTCACAGATACGCAGTATTTT. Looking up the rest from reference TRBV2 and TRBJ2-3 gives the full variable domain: EPEVTQTPSHQVTQMGQEVILRCVPISNHLYFYWYRQILGQKVEFLVSFYNNEISEKSEIFDDQFSVERPDGSNFTLKIRSTKLEDSAMYFCASSTSAILTDTQYFGPGTRLTVL.

The CDR3 region has the DNA TGTGCCAGTAGTCCGAAACAGGGTTTTTCCACTGAAGCTTTCTTT. Its protein is CASSPKQGFSTEAFF. The chain employs TRBV19 and TRBJ1-1; possible D gene TRBD1, 6 bases. The V gene's germline CDR1 is LNHDA and CDR2 SQIVND (reference sequence). The CDR3 has 15 residues. Trimming left V 5 bases short and J 4 bases short, with 17 bases between.

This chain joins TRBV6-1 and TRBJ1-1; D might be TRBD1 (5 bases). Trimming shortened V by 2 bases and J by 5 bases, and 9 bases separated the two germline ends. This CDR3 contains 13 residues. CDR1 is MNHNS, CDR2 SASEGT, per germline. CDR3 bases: TGTGCCAGCAGTGAATTGAAGGGGACTGAAGCTTTCTTT. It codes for CASSELKGTEAFF.

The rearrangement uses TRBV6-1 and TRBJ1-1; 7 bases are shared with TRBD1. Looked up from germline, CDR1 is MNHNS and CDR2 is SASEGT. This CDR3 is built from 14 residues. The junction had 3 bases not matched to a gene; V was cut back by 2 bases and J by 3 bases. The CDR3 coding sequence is TGTGCCAGCAGTGAAACAGGGGTGTACACTGAAGCTTTCTTT. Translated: CASSETGVYTEAFF.

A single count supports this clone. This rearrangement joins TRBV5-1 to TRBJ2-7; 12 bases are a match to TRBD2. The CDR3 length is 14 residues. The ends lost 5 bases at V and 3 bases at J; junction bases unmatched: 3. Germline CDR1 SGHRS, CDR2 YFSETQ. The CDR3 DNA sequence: TGCGCCAGCAGGACTAGCGGGGGCGTCTACGAGCAGTACTTC. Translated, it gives CASRTSGGVYEQYF.

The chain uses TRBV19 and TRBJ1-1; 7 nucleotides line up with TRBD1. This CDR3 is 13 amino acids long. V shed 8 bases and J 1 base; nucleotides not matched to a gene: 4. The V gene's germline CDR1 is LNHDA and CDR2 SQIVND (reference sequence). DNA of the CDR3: TGTGCCAGTGGGGGACAGACGAACACTGAAGCTTTCTTT. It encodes CASGGQTNTEAFF. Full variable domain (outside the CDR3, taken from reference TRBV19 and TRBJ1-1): DGGITQSPKYLFRKEGQNVTLSCEQNLNHDAMYWYRQDPGQGLRLIYYSQIVNDFQKGDIAEGYSVSREKKESFPLTVTSAQKNPTAFYLCASGGQTNTEAFFGQGTRLTVV.

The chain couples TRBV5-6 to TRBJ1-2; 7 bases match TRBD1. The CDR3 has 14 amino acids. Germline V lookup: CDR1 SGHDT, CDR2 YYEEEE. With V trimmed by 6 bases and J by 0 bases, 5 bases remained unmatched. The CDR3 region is CASIPTGPNYGYTF. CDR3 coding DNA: TGTGCCAGCATCCCGACAGGGCCTAACTATGGCTACACCTTC.

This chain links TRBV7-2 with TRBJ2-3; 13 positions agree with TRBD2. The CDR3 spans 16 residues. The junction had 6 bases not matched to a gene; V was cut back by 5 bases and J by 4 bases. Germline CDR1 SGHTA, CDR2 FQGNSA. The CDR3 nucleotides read TGTGCCAGCAGCCAAGCCGGACTAGCGGGAGCAGATACGCAGTATTTT. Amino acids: CASSQAGLAGADTQYF.

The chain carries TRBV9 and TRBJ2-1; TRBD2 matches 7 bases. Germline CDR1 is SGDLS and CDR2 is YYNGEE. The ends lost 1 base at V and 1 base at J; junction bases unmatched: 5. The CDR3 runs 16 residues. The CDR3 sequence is CASSVLADLSYNEQFF. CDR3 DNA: TGTGCCAGCAGCGTACTAGCGGACTTATCCTACAATGAGCAGTTCTTC.

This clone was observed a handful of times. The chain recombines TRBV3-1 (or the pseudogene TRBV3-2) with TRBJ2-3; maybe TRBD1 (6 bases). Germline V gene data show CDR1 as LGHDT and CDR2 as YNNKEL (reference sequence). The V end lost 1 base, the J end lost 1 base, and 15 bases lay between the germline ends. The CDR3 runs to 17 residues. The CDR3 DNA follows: TGTGCCAGCAGCCAAGTGCGTGGACAGCGGCGCACAGATACGCAGTATTTT. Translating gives CASSQVRGQRRTDTQYF.

The CDR3 nucleotides read TGTGCCAGCAGGACAGATCCCTATGGCTACACCTTC. This encodes CASRTDPYGYTF. The chain uses TRBV12-3 or TRBV12-4 and TRBJ1-2, with D possibly being TRBD1 (5 bases). Trimming pared 6 bases from V and 4 bases from J, leaving 9 bases between. This CDR3 has 12 residues.

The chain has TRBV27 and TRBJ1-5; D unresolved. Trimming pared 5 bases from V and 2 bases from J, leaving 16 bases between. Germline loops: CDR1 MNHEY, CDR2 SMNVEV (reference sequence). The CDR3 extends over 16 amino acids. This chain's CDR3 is CASSTYGGVRNQPQHF. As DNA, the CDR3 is TGTGCCAGCAGTACCTATGGCGGGGTTCGCAATCAGCCCCAGCATTTT.

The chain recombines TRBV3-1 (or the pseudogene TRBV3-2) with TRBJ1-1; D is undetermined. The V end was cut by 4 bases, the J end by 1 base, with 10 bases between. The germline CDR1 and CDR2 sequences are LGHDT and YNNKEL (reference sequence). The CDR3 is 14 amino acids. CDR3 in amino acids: CASSLQTPNTEAFF. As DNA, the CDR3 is TGTGCCAGCAGCCTCCAAACACCGAACACTGAAGCTTTCTTT.